This T cell receptor (beta chain) is drawn from a study of monozygotic twins with inflammatory bowel disease. The study, taken as a whole, reports: Support was absent for any single strong signal or clonotype linked to IBD.

Details on this clonotype: Its antigen is unidentified.

Germline loops: CDR1 LNHDA, CDR2 SQIVND (reference sequence). The length of the CDR3 is 15 residues. TCRdb re-called the 5' RACE reads and gives one entry per CDR3 protein, without DNA. This sample contains under 130,000 distinct CDR3 sequences. The material sequenced was blood. V usage is TRBV19 and J usage is TRBJ2-4. The receptor comes from a human donor with ulcerative colitis or Crohn's disease, or a healthy co-twin of an affected twin (not recorded which). The CDR3 loop reads CASSMTIVGRNIQYF.